This T cell receptor beta chain was recorded in a study of a mutant IDH1 vaccine in newly diagnosed glioma. This clone was detected only once. Its antigen is as yet unknown. Sample time point: week 23, last vaccination. Topical imiquimod was applied with each vaccine dose, which held 300 ug of mutant IDH1 20-mer peptide. The assay was immunoSEQ multiplex PCR, and TCRdb's table has in-frame clones only and misses some. The profile shows 25,000 to 30,000 clones, roughly 80% of them singletons. The clonotype comes from a woman under 40 with glioma. The sequencing used PBMCs, collected from a glioma patient whose treatment included an IDH1 peptide vaccine.

CDR3 coding DNA: TGTGCCAGCAGAGCCGGGGCCGCTGAGCTGTTTTTT. Amino acids: CASRAGAAELFF. This chain joins TRBV6-6 and TRBJ2-2; D is tentatively TRBD1 or TRBD2 (5 bases each). V was pared by 6 bases and J by 11 bases, with 13 bases between. The CDR3 covers 12 residues. CDR1 and CDR2 (germline): MNHNY, SVGAGI (reference sequence).